The 25 T cell receptor beta chains below come from one sample, sequenced in a study of Ad26.COV2.S vaccination and SARS-CoV-2 variants. Sequenced by immunoSEQ multiplex PCR; TCRdb stores in-frame clones only, minus some. Here the sample spans a few hundred thousand clones, around 89% being singletons. The treatment was: about 20 received Ad26.COV2.S at low or high dose, single or two shots; about 5 received placebo; per-sample allocation not given. On day 63 after the first injection, vaccine and placebo recipients gave samples. The sequenced sample was peripheral blood, obtained in a trial of Ad26.COV2.S vaccine versus placebo. These receptors were taken from a person between 18 and 65 years old who received the Ad26.COV2.S COVID-19 vaccine or a placebo.

V gene TRBV18 combines with J gene TRBJ1-2; 10 bases are a match to TRBD1. In germline, CDR1 is KGHSH, CDR2 LQKENI. Trimming cost V 3 bases and J 7 bases; bases outside gene matches: 11. CDR3 length: 16 residues. CDR3 nucleotides: TGTGCCAGCTCACCGTCTCGGGACAGGGGCGCTACTGGCTACACCTTC. Protein: CASSPSRDRGATGYTF.

There are a few counts of this clone. This chain uses TRBV6-5 with TRBJ1-5; tentatively, D is TRBD1 (5 bases). In germline, CDR1 is MNHEY, CDR2 SVGAGI. CDR3 size: 12 residues. The V end lost 8 bases, the J end lost 10 bases, and 15 bases lay between the germline ends. The DNA for the CDR3 is TGTGCCAGCGGGCAGGGCCGTCAACCCCAGCATTTT. It specifies CASGQGRQPQHF.

The rearrangement links TRBV19 to TRBJ1-1, with a tentative D call TRBD1 (6 bases). CDR1 is LNHDA and CDR2 is SQIVND in the germline V gene (reference sequence). The CDR3 loop spans 17 amino acids. V lost 2 bases to trimming and J lost 3 bases, with 19 bases between them. CDR3 sequence: CASSITVERGGYTEAFF. The DNA of the CDR3 is TGTGCCAGTAGTATAACCGTCGAGAGGGGGGGATACACTGAAGCTTTCTTT.

The CDR3 DNA follows: TGTGCCAGTGTACAAGCGGGGGGCACAGATACGCAGTATTTT. Protein sequence: CASVQAGGTDTQYF. The gene calls are TRBV19 and TRBJ2-3; 8 bases fit TRBD2. The germline V gene has CDR1 LNHDA and CDR2 SQIVND (reference sequence). The CDR3 consists of 14 residues. Unmatched junction bases numbered 5, after V lost 8 bases and J lost 1 base.

The chain employs TRBV28 and TRBJ1-2; D gene uncertain. Germline V gene lookup returns CDR1 MDHEN and CDR2 SYDVKM. This CDR3 is built from 16 residues. Trimming removed 2 bases from V and 1 base from J, with 14 bases in between. CDR3 nucleotide sequence: TGTGCCAGCAGTTTAACCGAGGGAGGACTTAACTATGGCTACACCTTC. Amino acid sequence: CASSLTEGGLNYGYTF.

The chain couples TRBV6-2 or TRBV6-3 to TRBJ1-2; TRBD1 agrees at 9 bases. V lost 5 bases to trimming and J lost 5 bases; unmatched junction nucleotides: 18. Germline V lookup: CDR1 MNHEY, CDR2 SVGEGT. This CDR3 contains 18 residues. The CDR3 region is CASSKGPQGATSGYGYTF. CDR3 in DNA: TGTGCCAGCAGTAAAGGTCCACAGGGGGCTACCTCTGGATATGGCTACACCTTC.

The chain recombines TRBV29-1 with TRBJ2-2; no definite D call. CDR3 length: 12 amino acids. Trimming pared 6 bases from V and 0 bases from J, leaving 5 bases between. Germline CDR1 reads SQVTM; CDR2 reads ANQGSEA. This CDR3 is CSVPSNTGELFF. CDR3 DNA sequence: TGCAGCGTGCCCTCGAACACCGGGGAGCTGTTTTTT.

V gene TRBV4-3 combines with J gene TRBJ2-3; D call uncertain. There are 13 residues in the CDR3. Trimming took 1 base from V and 6 from J, leaving 8 bases between them. CDR1 is LGHNA and CDR2 is YSLEER in the germline V gene. The CDR3: CASSQAVPDTQYF. The DNA of the CDR3 is TGCGCCAGCAGCCAAGCAGTACCGGATACGCAGTATTTT.

This clone has just a few counts. The chain has TRBV10-3 and TRBJ2-1; no definite D call. CDR3 size: 15 residues. The germline CDR1 and CDR2 sequences are ENHRY and SYGVKD. V was pared by 2 bases and J by 7 bases, with 15 bases between. The CDR3 bases are TGTGCCATCAGTGAGGGTCTATCGGAGATTAATGAGCAGTTCTTC. The encoded protein is CAISEGLSEINEQFF.

V and J are TRBV2 and TRBJ2-7; TRBD2 is a possible D gene (5 bases). The CDR3 spans 11 residues. Per the germline V gene, CDR1 is SNHLY and CDR2 is FYNNEI. V was cut by 8 bases and J by 7 bases, with 12 bases left in between. The CDR3 bases are TGTGCCAGCCTCACGGAGGTGGAGCAGTACTTC. It codes for CASLTEVEQYF. The whole variable domain, remainder taken from reference TRBV2 and TRBJ2-7, is EPEVTQTPSHQVTQMGQEVILRCVPISNHLYFYWYRQILGQKVEFLVSFYNNEISEKSEIFDDQFSVERPDGSNFTLKIRSTKLEDSAMYFCASLTEVEQYFGPGTRLTVT.

The chain recombines TRBV7-9 with TRBJ2-2; D possibly matches TRBD1 or TRBD2 (6 bases each). The CDR3 consists of 17 residues. Per germline, CDR1 SEHNR and CDR2 FQNEAQ (reference sequence). V dropped 1 base and J dropped 4 bases, with 16 bases sitting between them. The CDR3 DNA reads as TGTGCCAGCAGCTTAGAGACGGGGGCTGCCGGCACCGGGGAGCTGTTTTTT. Protein sequence: CASSLETGAAGTGELFF.

The chain combines TRBV7-9 with TRBJ1-3; D is unresolved. CDR1 is SEHNR, CDR2 FQNEAQ, per germline (reference sequence). CDR3 length: 16 amino acids. Trimming cost V 3 bases and J 4 bases, with 16 bases left between them. The CDR3 sequence is CASSFRTAGYGNTIYF. CDR3 sequence (DNA): TGTGCCAGCAGCTTCCGTACGGCGGGGTACGGAAACACCATATATTTT.

This chain joins TRBV28 and TRBJ1-5; D not certain. Germline V CDR1 and CDR2: MDHEN, SYDVKM. CDR3 length equals 18 residues. V lost 6 bases, J lost 3 bases, and 24 bases lay in between. This chain's CDR3 is CASSFSENGRFINQPQHF. Written as DNA, the CDR3 is TGTGCCAGCAGCTTCTCCGAAAACGGAAGGTTCATCAATCAGCCCCAGCATTTT.

CDR3 bases: TGTGCCAGTAGTATACCGGGTAAGGCTCCGAATCAGCCCCAGCATTTT. Translation gives CASSIPGKAPNQPQHF. This chain links TRBV19 with TRBJ1-5; D is undetermined. The V and J ends lost 2 bases and 4 bases respectively, with 15 bases between them. CDR1 and CDR2 (germline): LNHDA, SQIVND (reference sequence). This CDR3 is built from 16 residues.

The V and J genes are TRBV23-1 and TRBJ2-7; no reliable D call. Being an ORF, TRBV23-1 has a function that is uncertain. The CDR3 loop spans 16 amino acids. V was pared by 0 bases and J by 6 bases, with 18 bases between. The CDR3 spells CASSQSWVGFRCEQYF. CDR3 DNA: TGCGCCAGCAGTCAATCTTGGGTGGGGTTTAGGTGCGAGCAGTACTTC.

V and J are TRBV30 and TRBJ1-2, with unresolved D. Germline-derived CDR1 and CDR2 are GTSNPN and SVGIG (reference sequence). The CDR3 has 11 residues. V shed 0 bases and J shed 7 bases, with 6 bases lying between them. DNA for the CDR3: TGTGCCTGGAGTGTCAACCTTGGCTACACCTTC. Translation gives CAWSVNLGYTF.

The chain recombines TRBV7-3 with TRBJ2-5; 7 bases are a match to TRBD1. There are 14 residues in the CDR3. Germline CDR1 SGHTA, CDR2 FQGTGA. The J segment lost 4 bases and the V segment lost 1 base, leaving 3 bases of the junction unmatched. The CDR3 protein is CASSLNPGGETQYF. The CDR3 DNA follows: TGTGCCAGCAGCTTAAACCCAGGGGGAGAGACCCAGTACTTC.

The rearrangement uses TRBV4-3 and TRBJ2-2; a possible D gene is TRBD1 (6 bases). The germline gives CDR1 LGHNA, CDR2 YSLEER. The V end lost 4 bases, the J end lost 4 bases, and 10 bases lay between the germline ends. The CDR3 contains 14 residues. The CDR3 coding sequence is TGCGCCAGCAGCCGAGGACAGACCACCGGGGAGCTGTTTTTT. Protein sequence: CASSRGQTTGELFF.

This clone was observed many times. This sequence joins TRBV5-1 and TRBJ2-7, with 9 positions matching TRBD1. The length of the CDR3 is 16 residues. Trimming cost V 4 bases and J 6 bases; bases outside gene matches: 14. Germline V gene sequence: CDR1 SGHRS, CDR2 YFSETQ. CDR3 in amino acids: CASSASTGGRIGEQYF. CDR3 bases: TGCGCCAGCAGCGCGAGTACAGGGGGCAGAATTGGCGAGCAGTACTTC.

This chain connects TRBV29-1 to TRBJ1-2; D gene unclear. The CDR3 runs 11 residues. CDR1 and CDR2 from the germline V gene are SQVTM and ANQGSEA. The V and J ends lost 5 bases and 8 bases respectively, with 12 bases between them. CDR3 DNA: TGCAGCGTTACACGGGGATTCGGCTACACCTTC. This codes for CSVTRGFGYTF.

This chain links TRBV21-1 with TRBJ2-1; whether TRBD2, the table's D call, matches the DNA was not checked. TRBV21-1 is noted as a pseudogene. This CDR3 contains 19 residues. The CDR3, as DNA: TGTGCCAGCAGCAAAGTCCCGGGACTAGCGGGGGGAGCCTACAATGAGCAGTTCTTC. This translates into CASSKVPGLAGGAYNEQFF.

The chain recombines TRBV5-4 with TRBJ1-2, with unresolved D. The CDR3 runs 14 residues. The germline V gene encodes CDR1 SGHNT and CDR2 YYREEE (reference sequence). V dropped 1 base and J dropped 4 bases, with 11 bases sitting between them. The CDR3 nucleotides read TGTGCCAGCAGCTTGAGAGGCGGCCCCTATGGCTACACCTTC. It specifies CASSLRGGPYGYTF.

This clone was recorded only once. The V and J genes are TRBV28 and TRBJ1-1; the D gene is possibly TRBD1 (6 bases). CDR3 length equals 13 residues. Deletions cut 8 bases from V and 0 bases from J, with 10 bases between. Germline CDR1 and CDR2: MDHEN and SYDVKM. The CDR3 DNA sequence: TGTGCCAGCGGGACACTCATGAACACTGAAGCTTTCTTT. Protein sequence: CASGTLMNTEAFF. The full variable domain, rest sourced from reference TRBV28 and TRBJ1-1, is DVKVTQSSRYLVKRTGEKVFLECVQDMDHENMFWYRQDPGLGLRLIYFSYDVKMKEKGDIPEGYSVSREKKERFSLILESASTNQTSMYLCASGTLMNTEAFFGQGTRLTVV.

This clone was picked up a small number of times. The genes are TRBV6-4 and TRBJ1-1, with 7 bases lining up with TRBD1. V was pared by 6 bases and J by 5 bases, with 9 bases of the junction left unmatched. The CDR3 runs 14 residues. CDR1 and CDR2 from the germline V gene are MRHNA and SNTAGT. The CDR3 DNA reads as TGTGCCAGCAGCGTTACAGGGGAAGGGACTGAAGCTTTCTTT. This codes for CASSVTGEGTEAFF.

V and J are TRBV27 and TRBJ2-3; D gene unclear. In germline, CDR1 is MNHEY, CDR2 SMNVEV (reference sequence). V lost 1 base and J 2 bases, leaving 13 bases between the germline ends. This CDR3 comprises 16 residues. CDR3 in amino acids: CASSLFHPKPTDTQYF. The CDR3 DNA reads as TGTGCCAGCAGTTTATTTCACCCCAAACCCACAGATACGCAGTATTTT.